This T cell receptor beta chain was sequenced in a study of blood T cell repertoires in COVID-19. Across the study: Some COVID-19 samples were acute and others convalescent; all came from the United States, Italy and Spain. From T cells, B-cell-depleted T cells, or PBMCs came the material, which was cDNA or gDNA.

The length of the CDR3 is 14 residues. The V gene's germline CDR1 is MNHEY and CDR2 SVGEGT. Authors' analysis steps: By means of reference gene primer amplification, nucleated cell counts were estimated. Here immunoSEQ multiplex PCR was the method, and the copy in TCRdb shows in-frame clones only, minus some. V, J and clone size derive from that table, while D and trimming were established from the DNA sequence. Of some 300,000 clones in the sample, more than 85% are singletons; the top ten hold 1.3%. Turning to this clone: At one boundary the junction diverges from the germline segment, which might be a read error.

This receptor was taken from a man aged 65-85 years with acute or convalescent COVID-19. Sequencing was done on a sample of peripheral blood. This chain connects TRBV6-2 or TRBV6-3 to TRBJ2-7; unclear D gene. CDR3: CASSFSVLSSEQYF. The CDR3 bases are TGTGCCAGCAGTTTCTCAGTACTCTCCTCCGAGCAGTACTTC.